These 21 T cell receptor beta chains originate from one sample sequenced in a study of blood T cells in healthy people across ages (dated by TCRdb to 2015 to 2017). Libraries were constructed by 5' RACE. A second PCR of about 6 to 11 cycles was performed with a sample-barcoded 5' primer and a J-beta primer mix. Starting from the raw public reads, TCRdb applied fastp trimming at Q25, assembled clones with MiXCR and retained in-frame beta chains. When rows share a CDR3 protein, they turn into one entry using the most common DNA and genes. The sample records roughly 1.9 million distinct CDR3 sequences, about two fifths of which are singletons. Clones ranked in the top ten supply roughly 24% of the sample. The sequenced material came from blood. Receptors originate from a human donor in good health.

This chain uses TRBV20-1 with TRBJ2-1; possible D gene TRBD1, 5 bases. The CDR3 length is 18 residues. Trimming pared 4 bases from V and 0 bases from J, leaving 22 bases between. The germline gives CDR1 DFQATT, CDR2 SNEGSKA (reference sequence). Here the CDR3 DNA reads TGCAGTGCTATAGTTAAGCCGGAGACAGTCTTCTCCTACAATGAGCAGTTCTTC. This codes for CSAIVKPETVFSYNEQFF.

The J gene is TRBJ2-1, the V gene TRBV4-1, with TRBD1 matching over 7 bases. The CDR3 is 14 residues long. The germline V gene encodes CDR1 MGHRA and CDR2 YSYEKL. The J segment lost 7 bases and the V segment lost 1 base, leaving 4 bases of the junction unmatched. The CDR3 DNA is TGCGCCAGCAGCCAAGCGGGACAGCCAAATGAGCAGTTCTTC. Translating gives CASSQAGQPNEQFF.

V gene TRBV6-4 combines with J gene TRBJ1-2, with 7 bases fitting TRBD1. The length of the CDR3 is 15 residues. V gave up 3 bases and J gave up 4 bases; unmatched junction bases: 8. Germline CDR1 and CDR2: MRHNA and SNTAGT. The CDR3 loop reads CASSERKQGLYGYTF. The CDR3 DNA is TGTGCCAGCAGTGAACGCAAACAGGGGCTCTATGGCTACACCTTC.

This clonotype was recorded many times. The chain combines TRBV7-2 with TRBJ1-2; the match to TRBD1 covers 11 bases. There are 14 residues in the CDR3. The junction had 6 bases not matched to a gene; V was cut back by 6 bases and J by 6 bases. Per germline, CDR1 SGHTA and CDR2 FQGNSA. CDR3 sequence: CASRRPGQGDGYTF. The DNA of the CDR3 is TGTGCCAGCAGGAGACCGGGACAGGGGGATGGCTACACCTTC.

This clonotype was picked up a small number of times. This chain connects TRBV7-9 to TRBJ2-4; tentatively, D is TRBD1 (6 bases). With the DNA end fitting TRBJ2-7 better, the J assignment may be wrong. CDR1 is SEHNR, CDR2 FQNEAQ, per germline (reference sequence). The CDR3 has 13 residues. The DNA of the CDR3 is TGTGCCAGCAGCTTAGATGGGGACAACGAGCAGTACTTC. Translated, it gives CASSLDGDNEQYF.

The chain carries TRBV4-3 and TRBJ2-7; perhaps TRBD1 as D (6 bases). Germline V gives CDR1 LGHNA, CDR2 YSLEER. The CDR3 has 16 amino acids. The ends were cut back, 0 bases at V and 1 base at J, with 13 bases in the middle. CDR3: CASSQDLGHGSYEQYF. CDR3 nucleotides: TGCGCCAGCAGCCAAGATCTGGGACACGGATCCTACGAGCAGTACTTC.

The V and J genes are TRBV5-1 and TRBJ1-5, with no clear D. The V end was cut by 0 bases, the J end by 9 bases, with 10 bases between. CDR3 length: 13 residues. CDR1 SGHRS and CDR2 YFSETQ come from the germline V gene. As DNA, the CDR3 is TGCGCCAGCAGCTTGGCCGAACGGGGGCCCCAGCATTTT. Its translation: CASSLAERGPQHF.

The DNA of the CDR3 is TGTGCCAGCAGCTTAGCCCCTAGCGGGGGCCCTTCATTCCCCTACGAGCAGTACTTC. Translated: CASSLAPSGGPSFPYEQYF. This chain uses TRBV7-2 with TRBJ2-4, with TRBD2 matching 10 bases. The J call may not be correct, given that the DNA end is closer to TRBJ2-7. The CDR3 is 19 amino acids. Germline V CDR1 and CDR2: SGHTA, FQGNSA.

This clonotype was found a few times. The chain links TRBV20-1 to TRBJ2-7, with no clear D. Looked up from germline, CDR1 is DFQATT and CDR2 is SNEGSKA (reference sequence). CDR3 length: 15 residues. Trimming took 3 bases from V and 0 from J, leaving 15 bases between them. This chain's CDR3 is CSASLLDTSSYEQYF. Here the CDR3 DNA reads TGCAGTGCTAGTCTCCTCGACACGAGCTCCTACGAGCAGTACTTC.

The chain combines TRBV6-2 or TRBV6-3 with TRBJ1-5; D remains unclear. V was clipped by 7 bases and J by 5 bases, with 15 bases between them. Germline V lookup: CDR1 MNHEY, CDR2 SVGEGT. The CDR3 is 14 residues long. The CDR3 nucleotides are TGTGCCAGCAAGCTCGCGGGGAGGGATCAGCCCCAGCATTTT. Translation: CASKLAGRDQPQHF.

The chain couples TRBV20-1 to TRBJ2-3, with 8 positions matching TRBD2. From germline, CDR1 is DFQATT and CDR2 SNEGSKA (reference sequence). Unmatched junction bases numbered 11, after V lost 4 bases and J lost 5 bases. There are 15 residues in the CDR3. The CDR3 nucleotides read TGCAGTGCTACTCAGACTAGCGCATTCATAGATACGCAGTATTTT. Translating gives CSATQTSAFIDTQYF.

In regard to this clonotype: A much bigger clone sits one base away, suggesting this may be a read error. In nucleotides, the CDR3 is TGTGACAGCAGCTTAGGGGCCGGGGTGGCCAAAAACATTCAGTACTTC. It codes for CDSSLGAGVAKNIQYF. This chain joins TRBV11-2 and TRBJ2-4; TRBD1 or TRBD2 may be the D gene (5 bases each). The CDR3 covers 16 residues. Germline CDR1 is SGHAT and CDR2 is FQNNGV. Supplemented by reference TRBV11-2 and TRBJ2-4, the full variable domain reads EAGVAQSPRYKIIEKRQSVAFWCNPISGHATLYWYQQILGQGPKLLIQFQNNGVVDDSQLPKDRFSAERLKGVDSTLKIQPAKLEDSAVYLCDSSLGAGVAKNIQYFGAGTRLSVL.

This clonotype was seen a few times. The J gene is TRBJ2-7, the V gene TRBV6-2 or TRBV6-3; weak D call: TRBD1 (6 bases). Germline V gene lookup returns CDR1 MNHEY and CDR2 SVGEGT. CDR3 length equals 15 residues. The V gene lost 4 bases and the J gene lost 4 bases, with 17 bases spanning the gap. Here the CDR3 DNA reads TGTGCCAGCAGTTCCCCAGGGGTCGGCGGTTACGAGCAGTACTTC. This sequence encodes CASSSPGVGGYEQYF.

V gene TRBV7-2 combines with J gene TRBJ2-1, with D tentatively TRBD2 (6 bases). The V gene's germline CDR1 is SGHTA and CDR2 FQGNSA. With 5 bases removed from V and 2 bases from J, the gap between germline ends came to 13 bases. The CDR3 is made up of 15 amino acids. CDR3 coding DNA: TGTGCCAGCAGCATCCGGGACTTGGCCTACAATGAGCAGTTCTTC. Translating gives CASSIRDLAYNEQFF.

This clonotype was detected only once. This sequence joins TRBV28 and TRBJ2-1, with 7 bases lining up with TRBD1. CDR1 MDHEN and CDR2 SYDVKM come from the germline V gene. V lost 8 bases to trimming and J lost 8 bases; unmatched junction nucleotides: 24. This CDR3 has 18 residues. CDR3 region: CASPPSRLKGAFSDEQFF. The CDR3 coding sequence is TGTGCCAGCCCACCGTCCCGGCTCAAGGGGGCATTTAGTGATGAGCAGTTCTTC.

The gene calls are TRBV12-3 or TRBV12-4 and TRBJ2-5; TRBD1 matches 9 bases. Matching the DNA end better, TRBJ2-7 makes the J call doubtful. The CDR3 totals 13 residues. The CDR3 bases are TGTGCCAGCAGACAGACAGGGGGGAGCGAGCAGTACTTC. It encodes CASRQTGGSEQYF.

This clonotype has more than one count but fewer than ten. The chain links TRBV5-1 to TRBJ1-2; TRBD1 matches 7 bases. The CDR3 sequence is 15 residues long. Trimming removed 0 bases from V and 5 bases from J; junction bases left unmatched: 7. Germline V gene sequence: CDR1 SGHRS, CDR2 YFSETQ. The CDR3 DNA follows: TGCGCCAGCAGCTTGGGAGACAGGGAAGGATATGGCTACACCTTC. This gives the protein CASSLGDREGYGYTF.

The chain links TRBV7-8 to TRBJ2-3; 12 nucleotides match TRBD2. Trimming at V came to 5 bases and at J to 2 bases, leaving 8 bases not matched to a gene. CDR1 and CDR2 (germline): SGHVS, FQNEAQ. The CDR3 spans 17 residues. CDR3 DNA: TGTGCCAGCAGCGGACCACGGACTAGCGGGGCCACAGATACGCAGTATTTT. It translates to CASSGPRTSGATDTQYF.

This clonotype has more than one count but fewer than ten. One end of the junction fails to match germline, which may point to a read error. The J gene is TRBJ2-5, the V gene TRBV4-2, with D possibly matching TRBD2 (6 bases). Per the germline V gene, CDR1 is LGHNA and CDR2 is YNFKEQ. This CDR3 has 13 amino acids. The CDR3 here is CAGSQAGRETQYF. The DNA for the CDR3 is TGTGCCGGCAGCCAAGCAGGGAGGGAGACCCAGTACTTC.

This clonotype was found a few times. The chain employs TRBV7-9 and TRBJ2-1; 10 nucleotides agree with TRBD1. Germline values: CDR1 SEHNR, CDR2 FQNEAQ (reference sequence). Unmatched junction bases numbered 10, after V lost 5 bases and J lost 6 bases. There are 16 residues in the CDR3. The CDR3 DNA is TGTGCCAGCAGCGGGACAGGGGCCCAACTTCCCAATGAGCAGTTCTTC. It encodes CASSGTGAQLPNEQFF.

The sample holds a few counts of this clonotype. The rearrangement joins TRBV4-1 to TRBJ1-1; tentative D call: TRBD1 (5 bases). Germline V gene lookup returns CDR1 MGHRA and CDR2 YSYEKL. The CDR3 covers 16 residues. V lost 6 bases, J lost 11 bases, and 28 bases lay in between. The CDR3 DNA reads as TGCGCCAGCAGTCCTGGGGGGGTTAGGACACCCCTGAGGGCTTTCTTT. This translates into CASSPGGVRTPLRAFF.